This T cell receptor (beta chain) emerged from a study of T cell responses to AZD1222 COVID-19 vaccine. Study-level results: Spike-spanning, vaccine-associated CD4 TCRs were dominant at 160-218 and 743-854. Reports say nearly half of spike-specific TCRs go after unmutated variant regions. Only five to seven AZD1222 recipients were seropositive at baseline.

After removal of 6 bases from V and 5 bases from J, the junction contained 4 bases not matched to a gene. CDR3 size: 14 residues. Germline lookup yields CDR1 ENHRY and CDR2 SYGVKD. The method was immunoSEQ multiplex PCR; TCRdb's version includes in-frame clones alone and lacks a portion of them. The repertoire holds tens of thousands of clones, with roughly nine tenths as singletons. Note on this clone: Its matching antigen is unknown.

The clonotype was recovered from an adult in good health. The rearrangement joins TRBV10-3 to TRBJ1-6; TRBD1 agrees at 7 bases. The material sequenced was peripheral blood, taken on day 0 of AZD1222 vaccination. The chain's CDR3 is CAIRQGTDNSPLHF. CDR3 sequence (DNA): TGTGCCATCAGACAGGGGACGGATAATTCACCCCTCCACTTT.